Presented here are 20 T cell receptor beta chains from one specimen sequenced in a study of glioma-infiltrating T cells after dendritic cell vaccination. Assay: immunoSEQ multiplex PCR; the TCRdb copy retains only in-frame clones and omits some. The sample records fewer than 60,000 clones, about 88% being singletons. Stated time point: after dendritic cell vaccination, including at tumor progression/relapse. Here the sequenced sample was blood, taken after dendritic cell vaccination. All receptors derive from a human donor with glioblastoma.

This clone was seen a single time. V is TRBV18 and J is TRBJ2-7; 7 bases match TRBD2. Germline values: CDR1 KGHSH, CDR2 LQKENI. The CDR3 runs to 13 residues. V lost 4 bases to trimming and J lost 3 bases; unmatched junction nucleotides: 3. The CDR3 is CASSRREIYEQYF. The CDR3 DNA reads as TGTGCCAGCTCACGGCGGGAGATCTACGAGCAGTACTTC.

This clone was detected once. The V call is TRBV29-1, the J call TRBJ2-1; TRBD2 agrees at 12 bases. Trimming cost V 6 bases and J 5 bases; bases outside gene matches: 5. The CDR3 consists of 14 residues. The germline V gene encodes CDR1 SQVTM and CDR2 ANQGSEA. The CDR3 DNA follows: TGCAGCGTAGCGACTAGCGGGAGTAACAATGAGCAGTTCTTC. Its protein is CSVATSGSNNEQFF.

The rearrangement uses TRBV18 and TRBJ2-7; 8 bases agree with TRBD1. The germline V gene encodes CDR1 KGHSH and CDR2 LQKENI. V was pared by 2 bases and J by 3 bases, with 6 bases of the junction left unmatched. The CDR3 extends over 15 amino acids. CDR3: CASSPTEQGGYEQYF. The CDR3 DNA is TGTGCCAGCTCACCAACGGAACAGGGGGGCTACGAGCAGTACTTC.

V and J are TRBV7-9 and TRBJ1-2; possible D gene TRBD1, 5 bases. There are 14 residues in the CDR3. Trimming took off 6 bases at V and 2 bases at J, with 13 bases between the two ends. CDR1 SEHNR and CDR2 FQNEAQ come from the germline V gene (reference sequence). CDR3: CASSPAGGNYGYTF. Written as DNA, the CDR3 is TGTGCCAGCAGTCCCGCCGGGGGGAACTATGGCTACACCTTC. Full variable domain (rest looked up from reference TRBV7-9 and TRBJ1-2): DTGVSQNPRHKITKRGQNVTFRCDPISEHNRLYWYRQTLGQGPEFLTYFQNEAQLEKSRLLSDRFSAERPKGSFSTLEIQRTEQGDSAMYLCASSPAGGNYGYTFGSGTRLTVV.

The chain couples TRBV5-1 to TRBJ2-1, with 13 bases identical to TRBD2. V lost 0 bases, J lost 6 bases, and 3 bases stayed unmatched. Germline V gene sequence: CDR1 SGHRS, CDR2 YFSETQ. This CDR3 has 16 amino acids. The CDR3 sequence is CASSLGRTSGSNEQFF. CDR3 sequence (DNA): TGCGCCAGCAGCTTGGGACGGACTAGCGGGAGCAATGAGCAGTTCTTC.

In DNA form, the CDR3 reads TGTGCCAGCAGTTACTCGAGGTCGGGCTACGAGCAGTACTTC. It is translated as CASSYSRSGYEQYF. The chain has TRBV6-6 and TRBJ2-7; no clear D. Germline CDR1 reads MNHNY; CDR2 reads SVGAGI (reference sequence). Between the trimmed V and J ends, which lost 0 bases and 3 bases, there was a span of 9 bases. The CDR3 contains 14 residues.

The rearrangement links TRBV5-6 to TRBJ1-2; tentative D call: TRBD1 (6 bases). This CDR3 comprises 13 residues. V dropped 0 bases and J dropped 6 bases, with 9 bases sitting between them. Germline CDR1 reads SGHDT; CDR2 reads YYEEEE. CDR3 loop: CASSLVRGDGYTF. CDR3 DNA: TGTGCCAGCAGCTTGGTCAGGGGAGATGGCTACACCTTC.

The gene calls are TRBV28 and TRBJ2-5, with D possibly being TRBD2 (5 bases). CDR3 size: 13 residues. From germline, CDR1 is MDHEN and CDR2 SYDVKM. V lost 6 bases to trimming and J lost 9 bases, with 17 bases between them. The CDR3, as DNA: TGTGCCAGCAGGGCGGTATGGGAGATGGCCCAGTACTTC. Its protein is CASRAVWEMAQYF.

The chain recombines TRBV14 with TRBJ2-1, with TRBD2 matching 9 bases. The CDR3 is 15 residues long. Trimming removed 4 bases from V and 5 bases from J; junction bases left unmatched: 6. Germline CDR1 reads SGHDN; CDR2 reads FVKESK. The CDR3 DNA sequence: TGTGCCAGCAGCCCCTACAGACTAGCGGACAATGAGCAGTTCTTC. Its translation: CASSPYRLADNEQFF.

The gene calls are TRBV5-1 and TRBJ2-3, with TRBD2 matching 11 bases. The CDR3 is made up of 15 amino acids. The germline CDR1 and CDR2 sequences are SGHRS and YFSETQ. V lost 4 bases, J lost 6 bases, and 7 bases stayed unmatched. CDR3 coding DNA: TGCGCCAGCAGCACCGGGACTAGCGGTCCTGATACGCAGTATTTT. Its translation is CASSTGTSGPDTQYF.

The V and J genes are TRBV6-1 and TRBJ2-7; D uncertain. CDR3 size: 13 residues. In germline, CDR1 is MNHNS, CDR2 SASEGT. V dropped 2 bases and J dropped 9 bases, with 14 bases sitting between them. The CDR3 bases are TGTGCCAGCAGTGAATCCGAGCTACGATGGCAGTACTTC. It translates to CASSESELRWQYF.

The rearrangement uses TRBV10-3 and TRBJ1-1; TRBD1 is a possible D gene (5 bases). V was cut by 9 bases and J by 1 base, with 15 bases left in between. This CDR3 spans 14 amino acids. Germline CDR1 is ENHRY and CDR2 is SYGVKD. The CDR3 bases are TGTGCCATAATTTCGGGGGGATCGAACACTGAAGCTTTCTTT. It specifies CAIISGGSNTEAFF.

The CDR3 DNA sequence: TGCGCCAGCAGCCCCGGGACTTCTAAAGAGACCCAGTACTTC. Translated: CASSPGTSKETQYF. The gene calls are TRBV5-1 and TRBJ2-5; D might be TRBD2 (6 bases). The germline gives CDR1 SGHRS, CDR2 YFSETQ. Deletions cut 4 bases from V and 3 bases from J, with 13 bases between. The CDR3 is 14 residues long.

The V gene is TRBV28, the J gene TRBJ2-7; D may be TRBD1 (6 bases). The CDR3 is 14 residues long. V lost 6 bases, J lost 4 bases, and 16 bases lay in between. Germline assignment: CDR1 MDHEN and CDR2 SYDVKM. The CDR3, as DNA: TGTGCCAGCAGGGGACAACCGAACCCATACGAGCAGTACTTC. This encodes CASRGQPNPYEQYF.

This chain connects TRBV10-3 to TRBJ1-1, with D unclear. With 3 bases removed from V and 7 bases from J, the gap between germline ends came to 9 bases. From germline, CDR1 is ENHRY and CDR2 SYGVKD. CDR3 length equals 12 residues. The CDR3 sequence: CAISDPPSEAFF. The CDR3 DNA reads TGTGCCATCAGTGACCCCCCCAGTGAAGCTTTCTTT.

This clone was recorded a few times. The chain links TRBV4-1 to TRBJ1-4; 11 bases line up with TRBD1. Germline V gene sequence: CDR1 MGHRA, CDR2 YSYEKL. The CDR3 length is 15 residues. V was clipped by 0 bases and J by 8 bases; unmatched bases: 2. CDR3 amino acids: CASSQDGTGGEKLFF. CDR3 in DNA: TGCGCCAGCAGCCAAGATGGGACAGGGGGAGAAAAACTGTTTTTT.

This chain connects TRBV2 to TRBJ2-1; D not resolved. This CDR3 region has 12 residues. V was pared by 2 bases and J by 7 bases, with 6 bases between. Germline CDR1 SNHLY, CDR2 FYNNEI. The CDR3 bases are TGTGCCAGCAGTGAAATTGTAAATGAGCAGTTCTTC. Encoded protein: CASSEIVNEQFF. Full variable domain (remainder filled in from reference TRBV2 and TRBJ2-1): EPEVTQTPSHQVTQMGQEVILRCVPISNHLYFYWYRQILGQKVEFLVSFYNNEISEKSEIFDDQFSVERPDGSNFTLKIRSTKLEDSAMYFCASSEIVNEQFFGPGTRLTVL.

The rearrangement joins TRBV5-1 to TRBJ2-3, with no clear D. Per the germline V gene, CDR1 is SGHRS and CDR2 is YFSETQ. The V end lost 5 bases, the J end lost 1 base, and 11 bases lay between the germline ends. This CDR3 is 14 amino acids long. For the CDR3, the DNA is TGCGCCAGCAGACGCCAGGCTGGCACAGATACGCAGTATTTT. As protein: CASRRQAGTDTQYF.

The chain uses TRBV7-2 and TRBJ2-6; a weak D match, TRBD1 (6 bases). V was shortened by 8 bases and J by 2 bases, with 13 bases between the two germline ends. The CDR3 has 15 amino acids. The germline V gene encodes CDR1 SGHTA and CDR2 FQGNSA. The CDR3 nucleotides are TGTGCCAGCGGGCTCAAGGGGGCTGGGGCCAACGTCCTGACTTTC. This gives the protein CASGLKGAGANVLTF.

This clone was seen only once. The V call is TRBV5-1, the J call TRBJ2-1, with TRBD2 identical over 10 bases. Germline CDR1 reads SGHRS; CDR2 reads YFSETQ. This CDR3 spans 15 amino acids. Trimming cost V 4 bases and J 4 bases; bases outside gene matches: 5. Here the CDR3 DNA reads TGCGCCAGCAGCCGAGCGGGAGGGCCATACAATGAGCAGTTCTTC. This codes for CASSRAGGPYNEQFF. Full variable domain (remainder filled in from reference TRBV5-1 and TRBJ2-1): KAGVTQTPRYLIKTRGQQVTLSCSPISGHRSVSWYQQTPGQGLQFLFEYFSETQRNKGNFPGRFSGRQFSNSRSEMNVSTLELGDSALYLCASSRAGGPYNEQFFGPGTRLTVL.